This T cell receptor beta chain was sequenced for a study of kidney transplant recipient with SARS-CoV-2 infection. TCRdb reanalysed the reads using MiXCR and keeps one entry per CDR3 protein. Among 200,000 to 250,000 distinct CDR3 sequences listed, 29% were seen once. The sample holds a few counts of this clonotype. The sequence was obtained from a young adult male patient who had COVID-19 and was a kidney transplant recipient. Some of these T cells may belong to the graft donor. The material sequenced was a blood sample, taken at baseline and between days 110 and 120 from a kidney transplant recipient.

The DNA of the CDR3 is TGTGCCAGCAGTTACCCCCCTCGGAAGTACTTC. Amino acids: CASSYPPRKYF. The chain employs TRBV6-2 or TRBV6-3 and TRBJ2-7; D uncertain. Per the germline V gene, CDR1 is MNHEY and CDR2 is SVGEGT. Trimming stripped 2 bases from V and 11 bases from J, with 10 bases between. There are 11 residues in the CDR3.